Listed here is a single T cell receptor (beta chain). The antigen is unknown. This entry comes from a study of T cell repertoires in cytomegalovirus infection. Across the whole study: Signatures in public TCR beta sequences pointed to both CMV infection and matching HLA type.

Study-wide results and caveats: The ex vivo response was dominated by HLA-C-restricted CMV-specific TCR beta clonotypes. Identification of carriers of CMV plus the relevant HLA was achieved through cumulative public TCR beta family frequency.

The CDR3 extends over 13 amino acids. Per the germline V gene, CDR1 is LNHDA and CDR2 is SQIVND (reference sequence). Trimming removed 8 bases from V and 2 bases from J; junction bases left unmatched: 2. TCRdb ran MiXCR on the reads and lists one entry per CDR3 protein. This table has approximately 500,000 distinct CDR3 sequences, 16% appearing once. The TCR originated in a human donor in good health (CMV status not recorded). Some clones in this sample may be carry-over from other donors' samples. The chain has TRBV19 and TRBJ1-2; 10 bases are a match to TRBD1. Sequences were obtained from CD8+ T cells from PBMCs. The CDR3 sequence is CASGDRGNYGYTF. CDR3 sequence (DNA): TGTGCCAGTGGGGACAGGGGAAACTATGGCTACACCTTC.